This TCR beta chain was sequenced for a study of cytotoxic CD8 clonotypes in ibrutinib-treated CLL. Study-wide results and caveats: Baseline levels were approached again at progression, after clonality had risen at ibrutinib response. Public clonotypes proved infrequent, and on treatment they shrank or remained steady. Clonality (at baseline) was higher than in age-matched healthy donors and tracked circulating CD8+ T-cell counts.

Turning to this clone: Antigen specificity is unknown.

Assay used: immunoSEQ multiplex PCR; TCRdb lists only in-frame clones, some missing. In the table there are under 150,000 clones, more than 85% of which are singletons. This receptor was taken from a human donor with chronic lymphocytic leukemia. The sample in question was PBMCs, obtained after 12 months of ibrutinib treatment.

The CDR3 DNA sequence: TGTGCCAGTAGACAACAGGGCCACGAGCAGTACTTC. Its translation: CASRQQGHEQYF. The V and J genes are TRBV19 and TRBJ2-7; D possibly corresponds to TRBD1 (6 bases). The CDR3 has 12 amino acids. Trimming shortened V by 6 bases and J by 5 bases, and 11 bases separated the two germline ends. The germline V gene has CDR1 LNHDA and CDR2 SQIVND (reference sequence).